One and the same sample provided the 31 T cell receptor beta chains below, sequenced in a study of early T cells in non-severe SARS-CoV-2 infection. TCRdb re-called the 5' RACE reads through MiXCR, storing one row per CDR3 protein. The data hold some 56,000 distinct CDR3 sequences, with about 15% observed a single time. Sample: whole blood, taken at baseline. The receptor set was obtained from an adult who was a healthcare worker with PCR-confirmed SARS-CoV-2 infection or an uninfected control (not recorded which).

This clonotype has only a few counts. The chain links TRBV12-3 or TRBV12-4 to TRBJ2-2, with 8 bases lining up with TRBD1. V trimming: 1 base; J trimming: 5 bases; junction bases outside the gene matches: 3. This CDR3 comprises 15 residues. In DNA, the CDR3 is TGTGCCAGCAGTTTAGGGACAGGGAGGACCGGGGAGCTGTTTTTT. It translates to CASSLGTGRTGELFF.

The chain links TRBV20-1 to TRBJ2-7, with 8 nucleotides matching TRBD2. The germline gives CDR1 DFQATT, CDR2 SNEGSKA (reference sequence). The CDR3 spans 14 residues. V dropped 3 bases and J dropped 3; count of bases not matched to a gene: 7. CDR3 protein: CSASMGLVLYEQYF. In nucleotides, the CDR3 is TGCAGTGCTAGCATGGGACTAGTACTCTACGAGCAGTACTTC.

The V call is TRBV12-3 or TRBV12-4, the J call TRBJ2-7; 11 bases map to TRBD2. V was pared by 3 bases and J by 4 bases, with 11 bases of the junction left unmatched. The CDR3 runs to 17 residues. The CDR3 loop is CASSFVGSGRAYYEQYF. The CDR3 nucleotides read TGTGCCAGCAGTTTTGTTGGTAGCGGGAGGGCCTATTACGAGCAGTACTTC.

V is TRBV25-1 and J is TRBJ2-5; D uncertain. Germline loops: CDR1 MGHDK, CDR2 SYGVNS. The CDR3 totals 13 residues. V was pared by 1 base and J by 2 bases, with 5 bases between. For the CDR3, the DNA is TGTGCCAGCAGTGAATCTCGGCAAGAGACCCAGTACTTC. It yields the protein CASSESRQETQYF.

Note on this clonotype: The germline gene is not matched at one end of the junction; a read error may be the cause. The chain links TRBV13 to TRBJ2-7, with 13 positions matching TRBD2. The germline CDR1 and CDR2 sequences are PRHDT and FYEKMQ (reference sequence). The CDR3 sequence is 15 residues long. For the CDR3, the DNA is TGTGCCAGCAGCTTGGGACTAGCGGGGCTTTACGTGCAGTACTTC. Translating gives CASSLGLAGLYVQYF. Full variable domain (outside the CDR3, taken from reference TRBV13 and TRBJ2-7): AAGVIQSPRHLIKEKRETATLKCYPIPRHDTVYWYQQGPGQDPQFLISFYEKMQSDKGSIPDRFSAQQFSDYHSELNMSSLELGDSALYFCASSLGLAGLYVQYFGPGTRLTVT.

This clonotype was observed many times. This chain uses TRBV28 with TRBJ2-3, with D tentatively TRBD2 (5 bases). With 3 bases removed from V and 4 bases from J, the gap between germline ends came to 11 bases. The germline V gene encodes CDR1 MDHEN and CDR2 SYDVKM. The CDR3 runs to 14 residues. The CDR3 DNA reads TGTGCCAGCAGTTTTCGTCTAGCTTCAGATACGCAGTATTTT. Encoded protein: CASSFRLASDTQYF.

The J gene is TRBJ2-1, the V gene TRBV20-1, with D unclear. The V and J ends lost 3 bases and 9 bases respectively, with 15 bases between them. The CDR3 consists of 13 residues. The germline V gene encodes CDR1 DFQATT and CDR2 SNEGSKA (reference sequence). The CDR3 coding sequence is TGCAGTGCTAGTGCGATTGGGGTTGGTGAGCAGTTCTTC. Its translation: CSASAIGVGEQFF.

This clonotype was counted ten times or more. The gene calls are TRBV9 and TRBJ2-1; D is unclear. CDR1 and CDR2 (germline): SGDLS, YYNGEE. V was clipped by 4 bases and J by 8 bases, with 13 bases between them. This CDR3 is built from 13 residues. CDR3 nucleotides: TGTGCCAGCAGCCCAAGCAATGGGGATGAGCAGTTCTTC. This sequence encodes CASSPSNGDEQFF. Using reference TRBV9 and TRBJ2-1 for the parts outside the CDR3, the full variable domain is DSGVTQTPKHLITATGQRVTLRCSPRSGDLSVYWYQQSLDQGLQFLIQYYNGEERAKGNILERFSAQQFPDLHSELNLSSLELGDSALYFCASSPSNGDEQFFGPGTRLTVL.

The V and J genes are TRBV4-1 and TRBJ2-2; possibly TRBD2 for D (5 bases). Germline V gene sequence: CDR1 MGHRA, CDR2 YSYEKL. CDR3 size: 11 residues. V lost 11 bases to trimming and J lost 6 bases, with 10 bases between them. CDR3 sequence (DNA): TGCGCCGACGTCGGGGCCGGGGAGCTGTTTTTT. Amino acid sequence: CADVGAGELFF.

This clonotype was seen a few times. The chain has TRBV6-6 and TRBJ2-2, with 10 bases that match TRBD2. V lost 7 bases to trimming and J lost 5 bases; unmatched junction nucleotides: 7. Germline loops: CDR1 MNHNY, CDR2 SVGAGI (reference sequence). The CDR3 consists of 15 residues. The CDR3 DNA is TGTGCCAGCATCCACGAGCGGGGGGGTACCGGGGAGCTGTTTTTT. As protein: CASIHERGGTGELFF.

This clonotype was seen only a few times. This chain links TRBV4-2 with TRBJ2-3, with 9 bases that match TRBD2. Germline CDR1 LGHNA, CDR2 YNFKEQ. CDR3 length equals 16 residues. After removal of 1 base from V and 5 bases from J, the junction contained 7 bases not matched to a gene. The DNA of the CDR3 is TGTGCCAGCAGCCAAGGGAATAGCGGGGGACAAGATACGCAGTATTTT. Amino acids: CASSQGNSGGQDTQYF.

This clonotype appeared a few times. CDR3 residues: CASRTGTASSYNSPLHF. For the CDR3, the DNA is TGTGCCAGCAGAACCGGGACCGCGAGCTCCTATAATTCACCCCTCCACTTT. The chain joins TRBV6-6 to TRBJ1-6; tentative D call: TRBD1 (5 bases). The CDR3 covers 17 residues. The germline V gene has CDR1 MNHNY and CDR2 SVGAGI (reference sequence). Trimming took 6 bases from V and 0 from J, leaving 15 bases between them.

This clonotype was counted a few times. DNA for the CDR3: TGTGCCAGCCTCACAGGGCCTGAAGCTTTCTTT. This encodes CASLTGPEAFF. This chain joins TRBV6-1 and TRBJ1-1; perhaps TRBD1 as D (6 bases). CDR3 length equals 11 residues. V lost 8 bases, J lost 6 bases, and 10 bases lay in between. CDR1 is MNHNS and CDR2 is SASEGT in the germline V gene.

The V call is TRBV7-2, the J call TRBJ1-4; weak D call: TRBD1 (5 bases). V gave up 2 bases and J gave up 4 bases, with 11 bases separating them. This CDR3 comprises 15 residues. Germline CDR1 SGHTA, CDR2 FQGNSA. In DNA, the CDR3 is TGTGCCAGCAGCTTAAGGGGTACAGATAATGAAAAACTGTTTTTT. Encoded protein: CASSLRGTDNEKLFF.

This clonotype has a handful of counts. The CDR3 DNA reads as TGCGCCAGCAGCTTGCCCGGGGGCTTTGAGCAGTACTTC. Its translation is CASSLPGGFEQYF. The V gene is TRBV5-1, the J gene TRBJ2-7; D is perhaps TRBD1 or TRBD2 (6 bases each). This CDR3 comprises 13 residues. Germline V gene data show CDR1 as SGHRS and CDR2 as YFSETQ. Trimming took 1 base from V and 7 from J, leaving 12 bases between them. Full variable domain (remainder filled in from reference TRBV5-1 and TRBJ2-7): KAGVTQTPRYLIKTRGQQVTLSCSPISGHRSVSWYQQTPGQGLQFLFEYFSETQRNKGNFPGRFSGRQFSNSRSEMNVSTLELGDSALYLCASSLPGGFEQYFGPGTRLTVT.

The rearrangement joins TRBV14 to TRBJ2-3; no definite D call. The CDR3 spans 13 residues. Germline loops: CDR1 SGHDN, CDR2 FVKESK. The ends were cut back, 5 bases at V and 5 bases at J, with 11 bases in the middle. The CDR3 protein is CASSFNKRDTQYF. CDR3 nucleotides: TGTGCCAGCAGCTTTAACAAGCGAGATACGCAGTATTTT.

At least ten counts were recorded for this clonotype. The chain combines TRBV10-3 with TRBJ2-3, with a possible D match to TRBD1 (5 bases). V dropped 4 bases and J dropped 3 bases, with 5 bases sitting between them. Germline V gene data show CDR1 as ENHRY and CDR2 as SYGVKD. The CDR3 is 12 residues long. The CDR3 DNA sequence: TGTGCCATCAGTGCAGGGACAGATACGCAGTATTTT. Translating gives CAISAGTDTQYF.

The chain's CDR3 is CASSSPGGPQETQYF. CDR3 DNA: TGTGCCAGCAGCTCCCCCGGGGGCCCGCAAGAGACCCAGTACTTC. This chain uses TRBV7-6 with TRBJ2-5; either TRBD1 or TRBD2 may supply D (6 bases each). Between the trimmed V and J ends, which lost 4 bases and 2 bases, there was a span of 14 bases. The CDR3 runs to 15 residues. Germline V gene lookup returns CDR1 SGHVS and CDR2 FNYEAQ. The entire variable domain, with the rest obtained from reference TRBV7-6 and TRBJ2-5, is as follows: GAGVSQSPRYKVTKRGQDVALRCDPISGHVSLYWYRQALGQGPEFLTYFNYEAQQDKSGLPNDRFSAERPEGSISTLTIQRTEQRDSAMYRCASSSPGGPQETQYFGPGTRLLVL.

This clonotype has ten or more counts. The chain uses TRBV7-3 and TRBJ2-2; 7 bases are a match to TRBD2. The CDR3 extends over 14 amino acids. Trimming at V came to 1 base and at J to 5 bases, leaving 1 base not matched to a gene. Germline CDR1 reads SGHTA; CDR2 reads FQGTGA. DNA for the CDR3: TGTGCCAGCAGCTTAAATAGCGGGACCGGGGAGCTGTTTTTT. This translates into CASSLNSGTGELFF.

In this sample, this clonotype turned up a few times. The chain links TRBV7-6 to TRBJ2-7, with TRBD2 as a possible D gene (6 bases). Germline V CDR1 and CDR2: SGHVS, FNYEAQ. With 1 base removed from V and 2 bases from J, the gap between germline ends came to 15 bases. CDR3 length equals 16 residues. Written as DNA, the CDR3 is TGTGCCAGCAGCTTAGGATCGGCGGGGACCCCCTACGAGCAGTACTTC. Translated, it gives CASSLGSAGTPYEQYF.

The V call is TRBV3-1, the J call TRBJ2-6, with D unclear. The V end lost 1 base, the J end lost 4 bases, and 11 bases lay between the germline ends. Per the germline V gene, CDR1 is LGHDT and CDR2 is YNNKEL (reference sequence). The CDR3 spans 16 residues. CDR3 in DNA: TGTGCCAGCAGCCAAGCGGGTCTCAGGGGGGCCAACGTCCTGACTTTC. This codes for CASSQAGLRGANVLTF.

This clonotype was seen at least ten times. The V and J genes are TRBV3-1 and TRBJ2-6; 7 nucleotides agree with TRBD1. CDR3 length: 17 residues. The germline gives CDR1 LGHDT, CDR2 YNNKEL (reference sequence). V lost 0 bases to trimming and J lost 3 bases; unmatched junction nucleotides: 5. The CDR3 sequence: CASSQETGANGANVLTF. The CDR3 DNA reads TGTGCCAGCAGCCAAGAAACAGGGGCGAATGGGGCCAACGTCCTGACTTTC.

This rearrangement joins TRBV14 to TRBJ2-3, with D possibly being TRBD1 (6 bases). CDR1 SGHDN and CDR2 FVKESK come from the germline V gene. The CDR3 loop spans 15 amino acids. V was pared by 1 base and J by 0 bases, with 8 bases between. CDR3 sequence reads: CASSQGTVSTDTQYF. The CDR3 DNA reads TGTGCCAGCAGCCAAGGGACAGTGAGCACAGATACGCAGTATTTT.

The V and J genes are TRBV11-1 and TRBJ2-1; tentative D call: TRBD1 (5 bases). This CDR3 is 15 amino acids long. V shed 3 bases and J shed 3 bases, with 12 bases lying between them. CDR1 and CDR2 from the germline V gene are SGHAT and FQDESV (reference sequence). The CDR3 protein is CASSFGQGHYNEQFF. The CDR3, as DNA: TGTGCCAGCAGCTTCGGGCAGGGCCACTACAATGAGCAGTTCTTC.

The V gene is TRBV7-6, the J gene TRBJ1-2, with 7 bases lining up with TRBD1. With 5 bases clipped from V and 6 bases from J, the junction kept 6 bases outside the gene matches. The CDR3 consists of 13 residues. Germline CDR1 is SGHVS and CDR2 is FNYEAQ. CDR3 protein: CASSQGTANGYTF. CDR3 coding DNA: TGTGCCAGCAGCCAAGGGACAGCAAATGGCTACACCTTC.

This clonotype turned up a few times. The chain uses TRBV7-2 and TRBJ2-1; 11 positions agree with TRBD2. This CDR3 comprises 16 residues. CDR1 and CDR2 from the germline V gene are SGHTA and FQGNSA. The ends lost 1 base at V and 6 bases at J; junction bases unmatched: 5. The CDR3 loop reads CASSLDLAGGLNEQFF. The CDR3, as DNA: TGTGCCAGCAGCTTAGACCTAGCGGGGGGACTCAATGAGCAGTTCTTC.

This chain connects TRBV28 to TRBJ1-1; D ambiguous. The CDR3 contains 15 residues. The germline V gene encodes CDR1 MDHEN and CDR2 SYDVKM. The germline V and J ends were trimmed by 4 bases and 4 bases, with 16 bases remaining between them. The CDR3, as DNA: TGTGCCAGCAGTTCTCCCCAAGGTTTGGCCACTGAAGCTTTCTTT. This gives the protein CASSSPQGLATEAFF.

This chain joins TRBV2 and TRBJ1-1; TRBD1 is a possible D gene (6 bases). The germline V gene encodes CDR1 SNHLY and CDR2 FYNNEI. This CDR3 contains 13 residues. V lost 5 bases and J 4 bases, leaving 11 bases between the germline ends. As DNA, the CDR3 is TGTGCCAGCAGTAACGGAGGGGGCACTGAAGCTTTCTTT. It encodes CASSNGGGTEAFF.

V usage is TRBV10-1 and J usage is TRBJ1-1; D ambiguous. Trimming took off 0 bases at V and 4 bases at J, with 6 bases between the two ends. CDR1 is WNHNN and CDR2 is SYGVQD in the germline V gene (reference sequence). The CDR3 is 13 residues long. CDR3 sequence reads: CASSESAITEAFF. The DNA of the CDR3 is TGCGCCAGCAGTGAGTCAGCGATCACTGAAGCTTTCTTT.

Many counts were recorded for this clonotype. The chain carries TRBV20-1 and TRBJ2-1, with TRBD1 identical over 10 bases. The germline CDR1 and CDR2 sequences are DFQATT and SNEGSKA (reference sequence). The CDR3 runs 15 residues. The V and J ends lost 2 bases and 5 bases, in that order; junction bases with no gene match: 6. CDR3 coding DNA: TGCAGTGCTAGAAAGGACAGGGGGATGAACAATGAGCAGTTCTTC. It is translated as CSARKDRGMNNEQFF.

The J gene is TRBJ2-1, the V gene TRBV20-1; 10 positions agree with TRBD2. V lost 2 bases to trimming and J lost 4 bases; unmatched junction nucleotides: 14. Germline CDR1 is DFQATT and CDR2 is SNEGSKA (reference sequence). The CDR3 spans 18 residues. The CDR3 DNA sequence: TGCAGTGCTAGACAACCCCTCGGAGTAGCGGGAGGATACAATGAGCAGTTCTTC. This translates into CSARQPLGVAGGYNEQFF.